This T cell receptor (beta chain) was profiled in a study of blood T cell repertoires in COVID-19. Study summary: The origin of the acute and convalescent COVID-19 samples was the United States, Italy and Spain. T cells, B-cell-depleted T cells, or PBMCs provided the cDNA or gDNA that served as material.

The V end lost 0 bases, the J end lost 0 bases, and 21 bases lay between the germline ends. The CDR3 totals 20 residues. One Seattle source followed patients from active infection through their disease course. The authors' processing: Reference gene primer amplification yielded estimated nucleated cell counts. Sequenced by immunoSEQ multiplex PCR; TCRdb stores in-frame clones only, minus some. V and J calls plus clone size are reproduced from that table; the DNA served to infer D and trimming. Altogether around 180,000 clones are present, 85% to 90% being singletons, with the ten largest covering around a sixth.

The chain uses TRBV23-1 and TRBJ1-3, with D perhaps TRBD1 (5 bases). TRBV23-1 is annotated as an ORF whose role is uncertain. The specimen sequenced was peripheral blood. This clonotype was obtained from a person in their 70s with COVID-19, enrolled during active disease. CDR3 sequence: CASSQSAGRYHFPSGNTIYF. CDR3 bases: TGCGCCAGCAGTCAATCCGCGGGGCGCTACCACTTTCCCTCTGGAAACACCATATATTTT.